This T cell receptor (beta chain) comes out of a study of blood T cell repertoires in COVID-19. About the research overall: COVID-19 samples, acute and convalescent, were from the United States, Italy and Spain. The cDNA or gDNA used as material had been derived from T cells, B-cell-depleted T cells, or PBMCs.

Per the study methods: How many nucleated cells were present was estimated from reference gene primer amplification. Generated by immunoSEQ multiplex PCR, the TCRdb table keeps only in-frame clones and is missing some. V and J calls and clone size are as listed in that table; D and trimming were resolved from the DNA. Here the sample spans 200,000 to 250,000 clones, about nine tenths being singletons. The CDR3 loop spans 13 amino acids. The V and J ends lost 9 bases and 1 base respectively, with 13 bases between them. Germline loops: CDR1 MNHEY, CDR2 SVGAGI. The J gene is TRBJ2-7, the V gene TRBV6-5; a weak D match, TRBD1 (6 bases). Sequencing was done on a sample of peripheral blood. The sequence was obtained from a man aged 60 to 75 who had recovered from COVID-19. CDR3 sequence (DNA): TGTGCCAGTTCCCGCGGACAGTCCTACGAGCAGTACTTC. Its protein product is CASSRGQSYEQYF.